Presented here are 10 T cell receptor beta chains from one specimen sequenced in a study of T cells in Graves' hyperthyroidism and ophthalmopathy. Amplified TCR beta CDR3 regions came from RNA transcripts. HTBI primers were used for first-round RT-PCR of the TCR CDR3. TCRdb ran MiXCR on the multiplex PCR reads and lists one entry per CDR3 protein. Of nearly 600,000 distinct CDR3 sequences listed, over 11% are singletons. The sequenced sample consisted of blood. The receptors originated from a woman younger than 45 with Graves' hyperthyroidism that later progressed to Graves' ophthalmopathy.

The chain has TRBV7-3 and TRBJ2-6; D may match TRBD1 or TRBD2 (5 bases each). CDR1 and CDR2 (germline): SGHTA, FQGTGA. V shed 1 base and J shed 0 bases, with 10 bases lying between them. The length of the CDR3 is 17 residues. CDR3 sequence: CASSLMSGTSGANVLTF. The DNA for the CDR3 is TGTGCCAGCAGCTTAATGAGTGGGACCTCTGGGGCCAACGTCCTGACTTTC. The whole variable domain, filled in from reference TRBV7-3 and TRBJ2-6, reads GAGVSQTPSNKVTEKGKYVELRCDPISGHTALYWYRQSLGQGPEFLIYFQGTGAADDSGLPNDRFFAVRPEGSVSTLKIQRTERGDSAVYLCASSLMSGTSGANVLTFGAGSRLTVL.

There are many counts of this clonotype. The chain couples TRBV12-3 or TRBV12-4 to TRBJ1-4; D unresolved. The germline V and J ends were trimmed by 6 bases and 7 bases, with 18 bases remaining between them. The CDR3 is made up of 15 amino acids. The CDR3 DNA follows: TGTGCCAGCAGACCAGGAAGCGGGAGTGGTGAAAAACTGTTTTTT. Protein sequence: CASRPGSGSGEKLFF.

In its sample, this clonotype was seen many times. This chain uses TRBV24-1 with TRBJ2-3, with a weak D call TRBD1 (5 bases). This CDR3 spans 15 amino acids. The V and J ends lost 4 bases and 3 bases respectively, with 13 bases between them. Germline V gene lookup returns CDR1 KGHDR and CDR2 SFDVKD. This CDR3 reads CATSDSSPGTDTQYF. In nucleotides, the CDR3 is TGTGCCACCAGTGACTCCTCTCCAGGGACAGATACGCAGTATTTT.

This clonotype was detected many times. The rearrangement joins TRBV2 to TRBJ2-7; D gene unclear. There are 15 residues in the CDR3. Germline assignment: CDR1 SNHLY and CDR2 FYNNEI. Trimming shortened V by 2 bases and J by 4 bases, and 15 bases separated the two germline ends. The CDR3, as DNA: TGTGCCAGCAGTGAAATCCCGTCTATGTCTTACGAGCAGTACTTC. It codes for CASSEIPSMSYEQYF.

The chain combines TRBV12-3 or TRBV12-4 with TRBJ2-1, with D maybe TRBD1 (6 bases). The CDR3 consists of 14 residues. V was shortened by 6 bases and J by 7 bases, with 16 bases between the two germline ends. The CDR3 DNA follows: TGTGCCAGCAGCCGAGGGACACCCGGTAATGAGCAGTTCTTC. Translated, it gives CASSRGTPGNEQFF.

This clonotype was recorded at least ten times. The rearrangement links TRBV2 to TRBJ2-7; 7 bases are a match to TRBD1. The trim removed 6 bases at V and 6 bases at J, leaving 8 bases unmatched. This CDR3 has 13 residues. Looked up from germline, CDR1 is SNHLY and CDR2 is FYNNEI. In DNA form, the CDR3 reads TGTGCCAGCAGAAGGGGGCAGGCGGGCGAGCAGTACTTC. Protein sequence: CASRRGQAGEQYF.

This clonotype was picked up many times. V is TRBV11-2 and J is TRBJ1-4, with 7 bases matching TRBD1. The CDR3 sequence is 15 residues long. J gave up 5 bases and V 5 bases, and 8 bases lay outside the gene matches. The germline V gene has CDR1 SGHAT and CDR2 FQNNGV. For the CDR3, the DNA is TGTGCCAGCAGCCCACGGGACAGAGACAATGAAAAACTGTTTTTT. It codes for CASSPRDRDNEKLFF.

Comments on this clonotype: A much larger clone lies a single base off, so this may be a read error. This rearrangement joins TRBV2 to TRBJ2-7; D not resolved. Germline V gene lookup returns CDR1 SNHLY and CDR2 FYNNEI. This CDR3 has 14 residues. CDR3 nucleotides: TGTGCCGGCAGTGTGACGGTCTATACCTACGAGCAGTACTTC. Translated: CAGSVTVYTYEQYF.

This clonotype was counted ten times or more. The chain recombines TRBV5-4 with TRBJ1-2; TRBD1 might be the D (6 bases). V shed 3 bases and J shed 0 bases, with 9 bases lying between them. From germline, CDR1 is SGHNT and CDR2 YYREEE (reference sequence). The CDR3 totals 14 residues. The CDR3 sequence is CASSSTGTNYGYTF. In DNA, the CDR3 is TGTGCCAGCAGCTCCACAGGGACTAACTATGGCTACACCTTC.

This clonotype has a handful of counts. The rearrangement links TRBV28 to TRBJ2-2; D call uncertain. With 7 bases removed from V and 1 base from J, the gap between germline ends came to 10 bases. This CDR3 is built from 14 residues. Germline V gene sequence: CDR1 MDHEN, CDR2 SYDVKM. The CDR3 coding sequence is TGTGCCAGCATAGGGCAGATGAACACCGGGGAGCTGTTTTTT. Translating gives CASIGQMNTGELFF.